One and the same sample provided the 4 T cell receptor beta chains below, sequenced in a study of spatial heterogeneity in lung cancer. Study outcomes and limitations: Tracking of tumor mutation counts was seen in expanded intratumoral alpha and beta TCR counts.

MiXCR was run by TCRdb on the 5' RACE reads, yielding one entry per CDR3 protein. The table includes fewer than 8,500 distinct CDR3 sequences, almost 8.5% detected once. No antigens are known for them. Time point given: sample taken at primary tumor resection. Specimen: lung tumor tissue, collected at surgery. All receptors come from a male donor with early-stage non-small cell lung cancer.

This clonotype showed up many times. The chain has TRBV7-2 and TRBJ2-7; TRBD2 matches 11 bases. CDR3 size: 14 residues. V trimming: 6 bases; J trimming: 5 bases; junction bases outside the gene matches: 6. Germline V gene lookup returns CDR1 SGHTA and CDR2 FQGNSA. Written as DNA, the CDR3 is TGTGCCAGCAGGCCGACTAGCGGGACTCACGAGCAGTACTTC. Amino acid sequence: CASRPTSGTHEQYF.

This clonotype was recorded at least ten times. The V gene is TRBV4-1, the J gene TRBJ1-2; 12 bases are a match to TRBD1. This CDR3 is 17 amino acids long. Germline trimming cut 4 bases from V and 4 bases from J; bases unmatched to any gene: 10. Germline CDR1 reads MGHRA; CDR2 reads YSYEKL. Written as DNA, the CDR3 is TGCGCCAGCAGCCTCCTTTCCTCGGGACAGGGGGCCTATGGCTACACCTTC. This gives the protein CASSLLSSGQGAYGYTF.

The rearrangement uses TRBV4-1 and TRBJ2-5; the D gene is possibly TRBD2 (6 bases). Germline assignment: CDR1 MGHRA and CDR2 YSYEKL. The CDR3 has 14 amino acids. V was trimmed by 7 bases and J by 4 bases, leaving 16 bases between them. The CDR3 bases are TGCGCCAGCAAATCATTCGTGGGGGGAGAGACCCAGTACTTC. Its translation: CASKSFVGGETQYF.

This clonotype is labeled as medium-sized. The V gene is TRBV4-1, the J gene TRBJ2-7, with D maybe TRBD2 (5 bases). V was shortened by 0 bases and J by 3 bases, with 12 bases between the two germline ends. This CDR3 has 15 residues. Looked up from germline, CDR1 is MGHRA and CDR2 is YSYEKL. CDR3 DNA: TGCGCCAGCAGCCAAGATCCCGGGAATCACTACGAGCAGTACTTC. It codes for CASSQDPGNHYEQYF.